The entry that follows covers one T cell receptor beta chain sequence. CDR3 size: 13 residues. The trim removed 3 bases at V and 13 bases at J, leaving 5 bases unmatched. Germline assignment: CDR1 ENHRY and CDR2 SYGVKD. This sample was taken from a study of blood T cell repertoires in COVID-19. Study-wide context: Both acute and convalescent COVID-19 samples were obtained from the United States, Italy and Spain. Nucleic acid was either cDNA or gDNA, and it came from T cells, B-cell-depleted T cells, or PBMCs.

Authors' methods: Amplifying reference gene primers gave estimates of nucleated cell counts. Using immunoSEQ multiplex PCR, the repertoire was profiled, and TCRdb retains in-frame clones only, with some absent. That table is the source of V, J and clone size, and D and trimming were worked out from the DNA. The data show approximately 150,000 clones, with roughly 89% seen just once and less than 5.5% held by the top ten. This receptor was identified in a human donor in a cohort sampled during active COVID-19. The material sequenced was peripheral blood. V gene TRBV10-3 combines with J gene TRBJ2-5; 13 positions match TRBD2. In DNA, the CDR3 is TGTGCCATCAGTGAAACTAGCGGGGGGGGAGCGTACTTC. It yields the protein CAISETSGGGAYF.